These 19 T cell receptor beta chains share one sample of origin, sequenced in a study of blood T cell repertoires in COVID-19. Sequencing was performed with immunoSEQ multiplex PCR; in TCRdb, only in-frame clones are kept and a portion is missing. The sample lists some 57,000 clones; roughly 87% were seen once. The sample was peripheral blood. These receptors originate from a man aged 55 to 69 with acute or convalescent COVID-19.

The V call is TRBV30, the J call TRBJ1-1; a weak D match, TRBD1 (6 bases). From germline, CDR1 is GTSNPN and CDR2 SVGIG (reference sequence). The CDR3 has 13 residues. Trimming shortened V by 5 bases and J by 0 bases, and 10 bases separated the two germline ends. The CDR3 sequence is CAWVGQLNTEAFF. CDR3 bases: TGTGCCTGGGTCGGACAGTTGAACACTGAAGCTTTCTTT.

DNA for the CDR3: TGTGCCAGCAGCCAAGACCTTGAAAAACTGTTTTTT. Translation gives CASSQDLEKLFF. The chain uses TRBV3-1 (or the pseudogene TRBV3-2) and TRBJ1-4; D uncertain. Germline values: CDR1 LGHDT, CDR2 YNNKEL (reference sequence). This CDR3 contains 12 residues. Between the trimmed V and J ends, which lost 0 bases and 7 bases, there was a span of 3 bases.

This chain connects TRBV2 to TRBJ1-2; D is ambiguous. The CDR3 has 14 amino acids. Germline V gene sequence: CDR1 SNHLY, CDR2 FYNNEI. Trimming pared 4 bases from V and 7 bases from J, leaving 16 bases between. CDR3 amino acids: CASSGYKGAPGYTF. For the CDR3, the DNA is TGTGCCAGCAGTGGTTACAAGGGAGCTCCTGGCTACACCTTC.

This sequence joins TRBV29-1 and TRBJ1-2; possibly TRBD1 for D (5 bases). The CDR3 is made up of 12 amino acids. The germline CDR1 and CDR2 sequences are SQVTM and ANQGSEA. V was trimmed by 4 bases and J by 1 base, leaving 7 bases between them. The CDR3 loop is CSVVRGNYGYTF. CDR3 in DNA: TGCAGCGTTGTTAGGGGTAACTATGGCTACACCTTC.

DNA for the CDR3: TGTGCCAGTACCACGACAGGGTGGAATCAGCCCCAGCATTTT. Translated, it gives CASTTTGWNQPQHF. The chain recombines TRBV19 with TRBJ1-5; 7 bases line up with TRBD1. Germline V CDR1 and CDR2: LNHDA, SQIVND (reference sequence). CDR3 size: 14 residues. V was pared by 7 bases and J by 4 bases, with 7 bases of the junction left unmatched.

The V gene is TRBV5-1, the J gene TRBJ2-7; 9 nucleotides line up with TRBD2. The CDR3 has 17 residues. The germline gives CDR1 SGHRS, CDR2 YFSETQ. The trim removed 0 bases at V and 3 bases at J, leaving 10 bases unmatched. The CDR3 DNA reads TGCGCCAGCAGCTTGGAGGGTAGCGGGGGAGCATACTACGAGCAGTACTTC. This encodes CASSLEGSGGAYYEQYF.

This clone occurred once. The J gene is TRBJ1-6, the V gene TRBV15; tentative D call: TRBD1 (6 bases). CDR1 and CDR2 from the germline V gene are LNHNV and YYDKDF (reference sequence). CDR3 length: 15 residues. Trimming removed 1 base from V and 7 bases from J, with 11 bases in between. CDR3 DNA sequence: TGTGCCACCAGCAGAGGCAGGGGCGGAAATTCACCCCTCCACTTT. This sequence encodes CATSRGRGGNSPLHF.

The gene calls are TRBV11-1 and TRBJ1-1; 9 bases are shared with TRBD1. Germline-derived CDR1 and CDR2 are SGHAT and FQDESV (reference sequence). CDR3 size: 13 residues. The trim removed 6 bases at V and 5 bases at J, leaving 4 bases unmatched. The chain's CDR3 is CASRGQGETEAFF. The CDR3 DNA reads as TGTGCCAGCAGGGGACAGGGAGAAACTGAAGCTTTCTTT.

Concerning this clone itself: Within the sample, other DNA sequences also encode this same CDR3. The CDR3 protein is CAWSRGTEAFF. CDR3 coding DNA: TGTGCCTGGAGTCGGGGAACTGAAGCTTTCTTT. The chain couples TRBV30 to TRBJ1-1; D uncertain. This CDR3 is built from 11 residues. Trimming pared 2 bases from V and 5 bases from J, leaving 6 bases between. Germline V CDR1 and CDR2: GTSNPN, SVGIG (reference sequence).

The chain employs TRBV14 and TRBJ2-3; perhaps TRBD2 as D (6 bases). The CDR3 covers 15 residues. Trimming shortened V by 4 bases and J by 3 bases, and 14 bases separated the two germline ends. CDR1 SGHDN and CDR2 FVKESK come from the germline V gene. CDR3: CASSPVLGGTDTQYF. DNA for the CDR3: TGTGCCAGCAGCCCGGTACTTGGGGGGACAGATACGCAGTATTTT.

This chain uses TRBV2 with TRBJ1-2; 12 bases are a match to TRBD1. Trimming took 3 bases from V and 4 from J; bases not matched to a gene: 3. Germline CDR1 reads SNHLY; CDR2 reads FYNNEI. The CDR3 is made up of 15 amino acids. The CDR3 protein is CASSEGQGAGYGYTF. CDR3 sequence (DNA): TGTGCCAGCAGTGAGGGACAGGGGGCGGGCTATGGCTACACCTTC.

The genes are TRBV18 and TRBJ2-1; 7 bases fit TRBD2. Germline-derived CDR1 and CDR2 are KGHSH and LQKENI. The V gene end was trimmed by 0 bases and the J gene end by 7 bases; junction bases not matched to a gene: 9. This CDR3 region has 16 residues. The CDR3 nucleotides read TGTGCCAGCTCACCACCAACGGGAGCGGGGAGGAATGAGCAGTTCTTC. Its translation is CASSPPTGAGRNEQFF.

V gene TRBV15 combines with J gene TRBJ1-1; a possible D gene is TRBD1 (6 bases). V lost 1 base to trimming and J lost 1 base, with 10 bases between them. CDR3 size: 15 residues. CDR1 and CDR2 (germline): LNHNV, YYDKDF (reference sequence). The CDR3 coding sequence is TGTGCCACCAGCAGAGGGGGCAGGGGGAACACTGAAGCTTTCTTT. The encoded protein is CATSRGGRGNTEAFF.

The J gene is TRBJ2-4, the V gene TRBV7-2; 10 nucleotides line up with TRBD1. Germline CDR1 SGHTA, CDR2 FQGNSA. This CDR3 spans 15 amino acids. V shed 2 bases, J shed 7 bases, and the junction held 5 bases outside the gene matches. Here the CDR3 reads CASSLKGQGGNIQYF. CDR3 coding DNA: TGTGCCAGCAGCTTAAAAGGACAGGGGGGGAACATTCAGTACTTC.

J is TRBJ2-5 and V is TRBV19, with D unclear. Trimming shortened V by 3 bases and J by 3 bases, and 11 bases separated the two germline ends. The CDR3 length is 14 residues. Germline CDR1 is LNHDA and CDR2 is SQIVND (reference sequence). The CDR3 sequence: CASSMSGLEETQYF. The CDR3 DNA sequence: TGTGCCAGTAGTATGAGTGGGCTCGAAGAGACCCAGTACTTC.

The chain has TRBV4-2 and TRBJ1-4, with 8 bases that match TRBD1. The CDR3 contains 17 residues. Germline lookup yields CDR1 LGHNA and CDR2 YNFKEQ. The J segment lost 6 bases and the V segment lost 6 bases, leaving 15 bases of the junction unmatched. The chain's CDR3 is CASSYGQGGGAHEKLFF. The CDR3 nucleotides are TGTGCCAGCAGTTACGGACAGGGAGGAGGGGCTCATGAAAAACTGTTTTTT.

This rearrangement joins TRBV12-3 or TRBV12-4 to TRBJ1-1, with no clear D. The CDR3 consists of 12 residues. V was shortened by 7 bases and J by 2 bases, with 8 bases between the two germline ends. CDR3 in amino acids: CASNPYNTEAFF. In DNA, the CDR3 is TGTGCCAGCAACCCCTATAACACTGAAGCTTTCTTT.

This chain uses TRBV7-9 with TRBJ2-3, with D unclear. In germline, CDR1 is SEHNR, CDR2 FQNEAQ (reference sequence). Trimming cost V 3 bases and J 5 bases, with 12 bases left between them. The CDR3 totals 14 residues. The CDR3 loop is CASSFQREGDTQYF. The CDR3 coding sequence is TGTGCCAGCAGCTTTCAGCGAGAAGGAGATACGCAGTATTTT.

The V gene is TRBV5-6, the J gene TRBJ2-7, with D maybe TRBD1 (8 bases). Trimming cost V 2 bases and J 2 bases, with 14 bases left between them. In germline, CDR1 is SGHDT, CDR2 YYEEEE. The length of the CDR3 is 15 residues. The CDR3 here is CASSLFTGGAYEQYF. The CDR3 DNA reads TGTGCCAGCAGCTTATTTACAGGGGGGGCCTACGAGCAGTACTTC.